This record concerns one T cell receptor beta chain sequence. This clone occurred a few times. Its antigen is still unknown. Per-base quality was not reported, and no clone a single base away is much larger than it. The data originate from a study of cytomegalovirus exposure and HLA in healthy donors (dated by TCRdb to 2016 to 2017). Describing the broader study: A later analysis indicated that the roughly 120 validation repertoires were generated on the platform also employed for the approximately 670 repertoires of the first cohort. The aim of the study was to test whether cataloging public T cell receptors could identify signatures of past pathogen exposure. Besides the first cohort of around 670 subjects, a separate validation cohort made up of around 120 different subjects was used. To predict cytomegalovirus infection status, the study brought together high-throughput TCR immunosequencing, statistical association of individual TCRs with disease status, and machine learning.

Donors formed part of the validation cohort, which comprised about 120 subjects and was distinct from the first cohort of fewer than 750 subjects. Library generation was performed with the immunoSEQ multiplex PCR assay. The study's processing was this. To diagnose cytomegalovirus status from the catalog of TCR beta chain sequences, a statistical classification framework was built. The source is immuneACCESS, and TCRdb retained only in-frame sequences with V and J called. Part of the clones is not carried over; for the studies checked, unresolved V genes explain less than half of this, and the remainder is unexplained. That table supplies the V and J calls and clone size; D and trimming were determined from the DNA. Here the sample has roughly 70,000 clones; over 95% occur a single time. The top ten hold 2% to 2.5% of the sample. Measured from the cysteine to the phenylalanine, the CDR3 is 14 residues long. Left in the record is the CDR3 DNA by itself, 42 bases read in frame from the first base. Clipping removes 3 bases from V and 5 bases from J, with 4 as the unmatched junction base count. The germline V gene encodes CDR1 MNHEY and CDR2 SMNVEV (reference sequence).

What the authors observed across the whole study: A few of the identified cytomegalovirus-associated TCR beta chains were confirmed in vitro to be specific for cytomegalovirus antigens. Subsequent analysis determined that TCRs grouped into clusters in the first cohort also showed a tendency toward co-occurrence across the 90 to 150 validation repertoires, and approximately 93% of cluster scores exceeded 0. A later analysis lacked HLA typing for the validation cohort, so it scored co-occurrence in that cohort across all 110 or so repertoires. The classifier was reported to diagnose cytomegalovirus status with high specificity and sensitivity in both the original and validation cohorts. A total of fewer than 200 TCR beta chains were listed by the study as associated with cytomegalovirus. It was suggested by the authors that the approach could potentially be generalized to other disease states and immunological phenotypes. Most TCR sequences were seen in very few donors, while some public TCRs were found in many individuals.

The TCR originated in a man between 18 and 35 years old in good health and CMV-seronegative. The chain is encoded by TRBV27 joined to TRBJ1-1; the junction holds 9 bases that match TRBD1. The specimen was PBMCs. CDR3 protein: CASSLDRGLTEAFF. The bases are TGTGCCAGCAGTTTGGACAGGGGTCTTACTGAAGCTTTCTTT.